This paragraph reports one TCR beta chain. Its target is unknown. RNA transcripts provided the source from which TCR beta CDR3 regions were amplified. Initially, a first-round RT-PCR of the TCR CDR3 employed the HTBI primer set. TCRdb reprocessed the multiplex PCR reads via MiXCR and lists one record per CDR3 protein. The sample holds approximately 210,000 distinct CDR3 sequences, roughly a sixth seen once. CDR3 length: 15 amino acids. Trimming cost V 5 bases and J 0 bases, with 13 bases left between them. CDR1 is MNHNS, CDR2 SASEGT, per germline. This entry comes from a study of T cells in Graves' hyperthyroidism and ophthalmopathy. Study-wide results and limits: Most thyroid-expanded clonotypes above 0.001 were also found in blood.

The receptor was derived from a middle-aged man with Graves' hyperthyroidism. The sequencing input was blood. The chain joins TRBV6-1 to TRBJ1-1; possible D gene TRBD1, 5 bases. CDR3 in DNA: TGTGCCAGCAGTACCCGGGGGTTAATGAACACTGAAGCTTTCTTT. Amino acid sequence: CASSTRGLMNTEAFF.